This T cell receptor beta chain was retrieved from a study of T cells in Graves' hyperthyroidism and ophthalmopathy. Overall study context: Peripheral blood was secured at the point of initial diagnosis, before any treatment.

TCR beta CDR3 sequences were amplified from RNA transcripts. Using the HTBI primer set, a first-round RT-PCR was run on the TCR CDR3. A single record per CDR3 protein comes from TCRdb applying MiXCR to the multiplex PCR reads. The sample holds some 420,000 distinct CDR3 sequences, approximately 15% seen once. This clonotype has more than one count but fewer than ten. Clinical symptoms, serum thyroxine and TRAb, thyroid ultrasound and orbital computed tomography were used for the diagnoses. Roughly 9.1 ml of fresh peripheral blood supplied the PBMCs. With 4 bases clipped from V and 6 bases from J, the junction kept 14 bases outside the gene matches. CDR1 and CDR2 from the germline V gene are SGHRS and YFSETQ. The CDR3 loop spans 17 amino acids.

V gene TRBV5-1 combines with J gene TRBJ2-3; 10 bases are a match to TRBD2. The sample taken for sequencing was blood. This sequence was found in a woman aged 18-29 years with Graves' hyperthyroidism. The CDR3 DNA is TGCGCCAGCAGCCTCAGCGGGAGGGCCCCCGAATGGGATACGCAGTATTTT. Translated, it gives CASSLSGRAPEWDTQYF. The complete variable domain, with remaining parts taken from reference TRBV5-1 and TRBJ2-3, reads KAGVTQTPRYLIKTRGQQVTLSCSPISGHRSVSWYQQTPGQGLQFLFEYFSETQRNKGNFPGRFSGRQFSNSRSEMNVSTLELGDSALYLCASSLSGRAPEWDTQYFGPGTRLTVL.